This TCR beta chain was profiled in a study of OX40 agonist ivuxolimab in advanced cancers. The wider study: Each dose-escalation patient presented with hepatocellular carcinoma, melanoma, renal cell or head and neck cancer. Three patients had partial responses: one hepatocellular carcinoma, two cutaneous melanoma.

Worth noting for this clone: Its target is not known.

Study outcomes and limitations: Still undetermined is the antigen specificity of the expanded peripheral T cells. The CD4+ and CD8+ T cells in the blood had expanded clonally by week 6 at 0.1 to 3.0 mg/kg.

Produced via immunoSEQ multiplex PCR; TCRdb's table is partial and in-frame only. The sample holds over 20,000 clones, more than 75% seen once. V was pared by 3 bases and J by 4 bases, with 10 bases between. Germline-derived CDR1 and CDR2 are LNHDA and SQIVND (reference sequence). This CDR3 is 14 amino acids long. The rearrangement links TRBV19 to TRBJ1-5, with D unclear. Sequences were derived from CD4+ or CD8+ T cells sorted from blood, sampled in a trial of the OX40 agonist ivuxolimab. This sequence originates from an adult with an advanced solid tumor such as melanoma, head and neck, liver or kidney cancer. The CDR3 nucleotides read TGTGCCAGTAGTATGGTGTCGGGGAATCAGCCCCAGCATTTT. It translates to CASSMVSGNQPQHF.